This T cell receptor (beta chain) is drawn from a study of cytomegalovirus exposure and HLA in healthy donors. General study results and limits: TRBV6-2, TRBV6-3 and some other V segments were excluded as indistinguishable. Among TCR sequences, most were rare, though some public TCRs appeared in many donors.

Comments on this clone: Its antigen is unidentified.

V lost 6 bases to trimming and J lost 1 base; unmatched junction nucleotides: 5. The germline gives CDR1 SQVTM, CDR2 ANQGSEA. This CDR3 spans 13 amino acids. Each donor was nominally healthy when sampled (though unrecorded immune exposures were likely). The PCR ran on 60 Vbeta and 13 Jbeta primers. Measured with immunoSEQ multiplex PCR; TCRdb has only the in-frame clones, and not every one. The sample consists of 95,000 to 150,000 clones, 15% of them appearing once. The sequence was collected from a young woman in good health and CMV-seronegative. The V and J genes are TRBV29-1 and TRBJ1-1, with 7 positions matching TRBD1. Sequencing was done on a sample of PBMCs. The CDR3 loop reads CSVAGTANTEAFF. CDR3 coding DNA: TGCAGCGTCGCCGGGACAGCGAACACTGAAGCTTTCTTT.